Presented here are 8 T cell receptor beta chains from one specimen sequenced in a study of Graves' ophthalmopathy and Graves' hyperthyroidism. The TCR beta CDR3 regions underwent amplification from RNA transcripts. First-round RT-PCR used HTBI primers; second-round multiplex PCR followed. TCRdb processed the multiplex PCR reads anew with MiXCR; each CDR3 protein has one entry. The table records hundreds of thousands of distinct CDR3 sequences, 35% to 45% of them present only once. Material for sequencing was peripheral blood. The receptor source for this set is an adult man with Graves' ophthalmopathy.

This clonotype was detected only a few times. In this CDR3 the conserved last residue, phenylalanine or tryptophan, is missing, so a read error is likely. It is unclear where the CDR3 begins or ends on the DNA, so no DNA is shown, and the CDR3 is as TCRdb lists it. The V and J genes are TRBV4-2 and TRBJ2-5. The CDR3 totals 8 residues, both ends included. From germline, CDR1 is LGHNA and CDR2 YNFKEQ. The CDR3 here is CASSQEGS.

Worth noting for this clonotype: A single base separates this from a much larger clone, so it may be a read error. The chain uses TRBV24-1 and TRBJ2-7; D not resolved. From germline, CDR1 is KGHDR and CDR2 SFDVKD. The V gene lost 4 bases and the J gene lost 0 bases, with 9 bases spanning the gap. The CDR3 contains 14 residues. The CDR3 sequence: CATSELQSSYEQYF. CDR3 in DNA: TGTGCCACCAGTGAACTACAGTCCTCCTACGAGCAGTACTTC.

The V call is TRBV7-2, the J call TRBJ1-2; D is possibly TRBD1 (6 bases). Per the germline V gene, CDR1 is SGHTA and CDR2 is FQGNSA. The CDR3 has 14 amino acids. V was cut by 2 bases and J by 7 bases, with 14 bases left in between. The chain's CDR3 is CASSLLTGGGGYTF. The CDR3 bases are TGTGCCAGCAGCTTACTAACGGGGGGCGGTGGCTACACCTTC.

This chain joins TRBV7-9 and TRBJ2-2; maybe TRBD1 (6 bases). The germline CDR1 and CDR2 sequences are SEHNR and FQNEAQ (reference sequence). CDR3 length: 16 amino acids. Trimming removed 7 bases at V and 1 base at J, with 16 bases between. The CDR3 coding sequence is TGTGCCAGCACACCGCCGGACAGATTGAACACCGGGGAGCTGTTTTTT. Translation: CASTPPDRLNTGELFF.

V usage is TRBV25-1 and J usage is TRBJ1-2; 10 bases fit TRBD1. CDR3 length: 15 amino acids. The trim removed 5 bases at V and 4 bases at J, leaving 7 bases unmatched. Looked up from germline, CDR1 is MGHDK and CDR2 is SYGVNS. The CDR3 DNA follows: TGTGCCAGCAGTTTAGGACAGGGGGGCCGCTATGGCTACACCTTC. Translation gives CASSLGQGGRYGYTF.

The chain joins TRBV29-1 to TRBJ1-1; TRBD1 might be the D (5 bases). The CDR3 consists of 13 residues. V lost 4 bases, J lost 5 bases, and 14 bases lay in between. Germline V CDR1 and CDR2: SQVTM, ANQGSEA. CDR3 DNA: TGCAGCGTTGTTTTAGGGGAGGGGACTGAAGCTTTCTTT. Protein product: CSVVLGEGTEAFF.

This clonotype was seen repeatedly, ten times or more. The V and J genes are TRBV19 and TRBJ2-5; TRBD2 is a possible D gene (6 bases). Germline CDR1 reads LNHDA; CDR2 reads SQIVND (reference sequence). This CDR3 spans 15 amino acids. Trimming shortened V by 2 bases and J by 4 bases, and 14 bases separated the two germline ends. CDR3 amino acids: CASSIRGSGRETQYF. CDR3 in DNA: TGTGCCAGTAGTATACGGGGTAGCGGCCGAGAGACCCAGTACTTC.

The chain couples TRBV7-2 to TRBJ2-5, with TRBD1 identical over 7 bases. The CDR3 is made up of 16 amino acids. Germline assignment: CDR1 SGHTA and CDR2 FQGNSA. After removal of 5 bases from V and 7 bases from J, the junction contained 16 bases not matched to a gene. The DNA for the CDR3 is TGTGCCAGCAGCCGGCTCACAGGGGAACCTCTCTCGACCCAGTACTTC. Amino acids: CASSRLTGEPLSTQYF.